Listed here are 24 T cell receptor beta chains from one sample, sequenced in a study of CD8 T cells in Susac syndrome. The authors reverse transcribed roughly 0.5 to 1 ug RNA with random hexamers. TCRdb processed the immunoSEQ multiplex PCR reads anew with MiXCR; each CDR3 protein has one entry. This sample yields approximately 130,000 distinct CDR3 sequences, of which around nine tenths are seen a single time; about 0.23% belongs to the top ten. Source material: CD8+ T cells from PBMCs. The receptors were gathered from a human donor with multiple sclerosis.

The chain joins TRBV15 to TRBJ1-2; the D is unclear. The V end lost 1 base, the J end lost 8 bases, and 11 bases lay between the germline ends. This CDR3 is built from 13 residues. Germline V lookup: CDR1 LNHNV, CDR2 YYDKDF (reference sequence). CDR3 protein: CATSRVGLDGYTF. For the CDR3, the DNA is TGTGCCACCAGCAGAGTCGGACTGGACGGCTACACCTTC.

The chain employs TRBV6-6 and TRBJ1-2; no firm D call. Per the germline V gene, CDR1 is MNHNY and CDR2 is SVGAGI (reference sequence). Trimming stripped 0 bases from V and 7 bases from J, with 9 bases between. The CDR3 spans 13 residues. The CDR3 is CASSYSDISGYTF. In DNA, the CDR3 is TGTGCCAGCAGTTACTCCGACATTTCTGGCTACACCTTC.

The CDR3 sequence is CASSLGPGGNEKLFF. The DNA of the CDR3 is TGTGCCAGCAGTTTAGGTCCAGGGGGAAATGAAAAACTGTTTTTT. The chain recombines TRBV12-3 or TRBV12-4 with TRBJ1-4; 7 bases fit TRBD1. Unmatched junction bases numbered 4, after V lost 1 base and J lost 5 bases. This CDR3 has 15 residues.

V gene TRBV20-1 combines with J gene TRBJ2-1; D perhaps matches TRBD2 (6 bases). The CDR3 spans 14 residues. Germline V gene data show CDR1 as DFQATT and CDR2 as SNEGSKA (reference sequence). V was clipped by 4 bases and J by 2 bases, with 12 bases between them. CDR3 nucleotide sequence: TGCAGTGCTACGCGGGACCCGGCCTACAATGAGCAGTTCTTC. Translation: CSATRDPAYNEQFF.

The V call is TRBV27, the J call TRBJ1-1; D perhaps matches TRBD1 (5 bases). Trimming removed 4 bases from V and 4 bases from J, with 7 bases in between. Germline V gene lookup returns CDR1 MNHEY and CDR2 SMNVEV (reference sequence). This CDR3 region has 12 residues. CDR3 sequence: CASSSGSTEAFF. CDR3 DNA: TGTGCCAGCAGTTCAGGGAGCACTGAAGCTTTCTTT.

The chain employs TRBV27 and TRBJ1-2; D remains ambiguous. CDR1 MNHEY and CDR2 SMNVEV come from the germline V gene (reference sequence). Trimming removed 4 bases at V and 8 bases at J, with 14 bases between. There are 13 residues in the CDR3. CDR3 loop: CASSSTPLGGYTF. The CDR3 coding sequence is TGTGCCAGCAGTTCGACTCCCTTAGGCGGCTACACCTTC.

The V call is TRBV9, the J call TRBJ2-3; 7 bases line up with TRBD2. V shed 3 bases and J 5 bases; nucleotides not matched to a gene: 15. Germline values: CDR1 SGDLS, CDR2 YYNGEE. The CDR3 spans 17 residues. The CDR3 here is CASSALAGTTALDTQYF. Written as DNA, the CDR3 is TGTGCCAGCAGCGCCCTTGCCGGGACTACTGCACTAGATACGCAGTATTTT.

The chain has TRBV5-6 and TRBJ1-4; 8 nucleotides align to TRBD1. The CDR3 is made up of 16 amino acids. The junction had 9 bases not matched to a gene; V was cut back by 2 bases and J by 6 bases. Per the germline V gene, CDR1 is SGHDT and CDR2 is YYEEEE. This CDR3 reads CASSFLLTGEDEKLFF. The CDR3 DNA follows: TGTGCCAGCAGCTTCCTCTTGACAGGGGAGGATGAAAAACTGTTTTTT.

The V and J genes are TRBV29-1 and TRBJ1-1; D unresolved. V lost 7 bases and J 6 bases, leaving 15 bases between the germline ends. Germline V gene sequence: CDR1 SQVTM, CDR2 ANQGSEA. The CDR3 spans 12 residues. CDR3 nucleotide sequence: TGCAGCGGCCTGTCGGAGGACGCTGAAGCTTTCTTT. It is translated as CSGLSEDAEAFF.

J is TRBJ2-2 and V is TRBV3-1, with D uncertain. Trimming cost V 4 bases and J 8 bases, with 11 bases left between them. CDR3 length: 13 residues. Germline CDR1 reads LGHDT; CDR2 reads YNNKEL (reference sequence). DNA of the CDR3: TGTGCCAGCAGCCCAAACAAGGGAGGGGAGCTGTTTTTT. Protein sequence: CASSPNKGGELFF.

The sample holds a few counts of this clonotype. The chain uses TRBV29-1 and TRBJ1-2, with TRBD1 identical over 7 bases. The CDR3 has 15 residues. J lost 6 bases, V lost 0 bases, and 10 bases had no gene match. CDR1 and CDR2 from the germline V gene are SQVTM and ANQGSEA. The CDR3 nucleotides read TGCAGCGTTGAAGATTCCGGGACAGCCTGGCATGGCTACACCTTC. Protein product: CSVEDSGTAWHGYTF.

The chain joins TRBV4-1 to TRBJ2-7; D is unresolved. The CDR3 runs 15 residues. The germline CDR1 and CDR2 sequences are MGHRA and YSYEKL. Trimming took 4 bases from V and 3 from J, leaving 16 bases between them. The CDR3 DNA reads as TGCGCCAGCAGCCCCACCGCTCGCGGCGGCTACGAGCAGTACTTC. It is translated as CASSPTARGGYEQYF.

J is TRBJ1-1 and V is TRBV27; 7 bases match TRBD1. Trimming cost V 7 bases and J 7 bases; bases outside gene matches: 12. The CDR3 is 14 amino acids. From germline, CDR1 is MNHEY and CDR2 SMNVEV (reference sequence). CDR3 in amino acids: CASTTLRDSHEAFF. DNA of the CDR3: TGTGCCAGCACCACTCTCCGGGACAGCCATGAAGCTTTCTTT.

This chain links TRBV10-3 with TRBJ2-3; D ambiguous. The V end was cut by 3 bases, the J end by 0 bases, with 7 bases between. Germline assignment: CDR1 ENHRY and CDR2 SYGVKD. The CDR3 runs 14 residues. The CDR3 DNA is TGTGCCATCAGTGATCCAGCTAGCACAGATACGCAGTATTTT. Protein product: CAISDPASTDTQYF.

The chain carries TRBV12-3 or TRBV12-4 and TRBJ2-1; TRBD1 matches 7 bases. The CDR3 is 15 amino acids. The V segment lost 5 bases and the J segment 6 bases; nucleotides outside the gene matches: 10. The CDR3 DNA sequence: TGTGCCAGCAGTGCCCCGGGGACAGTGCTCAATGAGCAGTTCTTC. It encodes CASSAPGTVLNEQFF.

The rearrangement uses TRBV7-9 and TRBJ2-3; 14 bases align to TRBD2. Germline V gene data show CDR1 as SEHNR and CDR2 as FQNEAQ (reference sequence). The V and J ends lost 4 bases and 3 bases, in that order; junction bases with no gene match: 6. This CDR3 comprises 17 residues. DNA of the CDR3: TGTGCCAGCAGCTCCGGGACTAGCGGGAGAGGTACAGATACGCAGTATTTT. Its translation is CASSSGTSGRGTDTQYF.

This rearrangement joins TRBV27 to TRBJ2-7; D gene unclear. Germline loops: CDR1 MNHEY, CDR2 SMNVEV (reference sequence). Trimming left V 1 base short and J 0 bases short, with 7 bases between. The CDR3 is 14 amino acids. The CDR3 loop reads CASSLWSTSYEQYF. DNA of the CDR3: TGTGCCAGCAGTTTATGGTCCACCTCCTACGAGCAGTACTTC.

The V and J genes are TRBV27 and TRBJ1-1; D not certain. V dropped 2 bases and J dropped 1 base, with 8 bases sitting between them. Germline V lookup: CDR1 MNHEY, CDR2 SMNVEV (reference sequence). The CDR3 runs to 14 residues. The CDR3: CASSLTATNTEAFF. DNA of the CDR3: TGTGCCAGCAGTTTAACAGCGACGAACACTGAAGCTTTCTTT.

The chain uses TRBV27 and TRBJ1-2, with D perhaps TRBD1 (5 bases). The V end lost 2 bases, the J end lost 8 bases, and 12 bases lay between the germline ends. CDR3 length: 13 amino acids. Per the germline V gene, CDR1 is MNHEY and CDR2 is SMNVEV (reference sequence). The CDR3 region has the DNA TGTGCCAGCAGTTTACCGCAGGGTGGAGGCTACACCTTC. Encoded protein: CASSLPQGGGYTF.

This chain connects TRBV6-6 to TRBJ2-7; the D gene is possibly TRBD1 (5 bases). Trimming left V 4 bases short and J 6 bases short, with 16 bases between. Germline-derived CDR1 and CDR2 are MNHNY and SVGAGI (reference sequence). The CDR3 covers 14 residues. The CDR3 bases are TGTGCCAGCAGTTCCGCGAATCAGGGTGGCGAGCAGTACTTC. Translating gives CASSSANQGGEQYF.

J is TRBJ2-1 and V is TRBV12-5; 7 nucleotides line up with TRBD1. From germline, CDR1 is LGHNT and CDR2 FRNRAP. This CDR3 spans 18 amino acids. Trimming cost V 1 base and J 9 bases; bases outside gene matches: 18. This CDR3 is CASGLALGDGPPGGEQFF. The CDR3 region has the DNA TGTGCTAGTGGTTTGGCCCTGGGGGACGGACCCCCAGGGGGTGAGCAGTTCTTC.

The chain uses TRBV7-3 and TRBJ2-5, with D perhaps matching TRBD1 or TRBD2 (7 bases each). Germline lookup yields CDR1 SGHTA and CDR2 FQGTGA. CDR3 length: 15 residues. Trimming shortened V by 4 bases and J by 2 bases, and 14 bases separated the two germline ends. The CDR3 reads CASSWGGGSQETQYF. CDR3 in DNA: TGTGCCAGCAGCTGGGGAGGGGGCTCGCAAGAGACCCAGTACTTC.

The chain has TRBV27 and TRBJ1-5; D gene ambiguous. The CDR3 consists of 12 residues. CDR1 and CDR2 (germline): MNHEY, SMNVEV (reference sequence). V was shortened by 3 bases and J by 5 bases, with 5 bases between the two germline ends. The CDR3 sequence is CASSFRDQPQHF. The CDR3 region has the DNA TGTGCCAGCAGTTTTAGGGATCAGCCCCAGCATTTT.

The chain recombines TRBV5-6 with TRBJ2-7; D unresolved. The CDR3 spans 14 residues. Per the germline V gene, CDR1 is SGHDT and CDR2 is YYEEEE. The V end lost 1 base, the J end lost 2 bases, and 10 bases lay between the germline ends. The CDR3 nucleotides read TGTGCCAGCAGCTTGAGATTAATCGCCTACGAGCAGTACTTC. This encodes CASSLRLIAYEQYF. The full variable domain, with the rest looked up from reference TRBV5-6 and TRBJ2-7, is DAGVTQSPTHLIKTRGQQVTLRCSPKSGHDTVSWYQQALGQGPQFIFQYYEEEERQRGNFPDRFSGHQFPNYSSELNVNALLLGDSALYLCASSLRLIAYEQYFGPGTRLTVT.